Below are 28 T cell receptor beta chains sequenced from a single sample in a study of cytomegalovirus exposure and HLA in healthy donors. Vbeta (60) and Jbeta (13) primers were used in the PCR. The assay was immunoSEQ multiplex PCR, and TCRdb's table has in-frame clones only and misses some. The sample includes about 120,000 clones. The specimen sequenced was PBMCs. These receptors were obtained from a man aged 35-49 years in good health and CMV-seropositive.

The chain is built from TRBV5-8 and TRBJ1-1, with 9 bases fitting TRBD1. V gave up 1 base and J gave up 0 bases; unmatched junction bases: 13. This CDR3 contains 19 residues. Germline V gene lookup returns CDR1 SGHTS and CDR2 YDEGEE. The CDR3: CASSLSLSPGTGLNTEAFF. In DNA, the CDR3 is TGTGCCAGCAGCTTGAGTCTTTCTCCCGGGACAGGGCTGAACACTGAAGCTTTCTTT.

The chain carries TRBV4-3 and TRBJ1-2; D ambiguous. Trimming removed 0 bases at V and 8 bases at J, with 10 bases between. The CDR3 has 13 residues. CDR1 and CDR2 from the germline V gene are LGHNA and YSLEER. The CDR3 spells CASSQDGYDGYTF. The CDR3 nucleotides read TGCGCCAGCAGCCAAGACGGGTACGACGGCTACACCTTC.

The rearrangement links TRBV29-1 to TRBJ2-3; 13 positions match TRBD2. The junction had 6 bases not matched to a gene; V was cut back by 5 bases and J by 4 bases. The CDR3 is 15 residues long. Looked up from germline, CDR1 is SQVTM and CDR2 is ANQGSEA. CDR3 sequence (DNA): TGCAGCGTTAGGACTAGCGGGAGTCGGGCAGATACGCAGTATTTT. This gives the protein CSVRTSGSRADTQYF.

V gene TRBV6-6 combines with J gene TRBJ1-1, with TRBD1 identical over 9 bases. The CDR3 is 13 amino acids. The V and J ends lost 6 bases and 3 bases, in that order; junction bases with no gene match: 2. CDR1 and CDR2 (germline): MNHNY, SVGAGI (reference sequence). CDR3 in DNA: TGTGCCAGCAGCCGGACAGGGGACACTGAAGCTTTCTTT. Translated, it gives CASSRTGDTEAFF.

The J gene is TRBJ2-5, the V gene TRBV4-2; 8 nucleotides align to TRBD2. The germline CDR1 and CDR2 sequences are LGHNA and YNFKEQ. Germline trimming cut 0 bases from V and 2 bases from J; bases unmatched to any gene: 5. The CDR3 loop spans 16 amino acids. The CDR3 loop is CASSQDGIAGQETQYF. The CDR3 DNA reads TGTGCCAGCAGCCAAGACGGAATAGCGGGGCAAGAGACCCAGTACTTC.

V is TRBV5-1 and J is TRBJ1-1; tentative D call: TRBD1 (5 bases). Germline V gene sequence: CDR1 SGHRS, CDR2 YFSETQ. Trimming pared 3 bases from V and 4 bases from J, leaving 16 bases between. The CDR3 runs 15 residues. The CDR3 loop reads CASSSGRRTGTEAFF. CDR3 in DNA: TGCGCCAGCAGCTCTGGTCGGCGAACAGGCACTGAAGCTTTCTTT.

This chain uses TRBV9 with TRBJ1-4; D unclear. The V end lost 4 bases, the J end lost 0 bases, and 16 bases lay between the germline ends. This CDR3 contains 17 residues. Germline V gene lookup returns CDR1 SGDLS and CDR2 YYNGEE. The DNA of the CDR3 is TGTGCCAGCAGCCCCTCCTGGCGGGTTGCAACTAATGAAAAACTGTTTTTT. The encoded protein is CASSPSWRVATNEKLFF.

The chain employs TRBV2 and TRBJ2-3, with D perhaps matching TRBD1 (6 bases). Germline-derived CDR1 and CDR2 are SNHLY and FYNNEI. The CDR3 contains 13 residues. With 7 bases removed from V and 7 bases from J, the gap between germline ends came to 15 bases. The CDR3: CASNGGAMNTQYF. CDR3 nucleotide sequence: TGTGCCAGCAATGGGGGCGCGATGAATACGCAGTATTTT.

The chain joins TRBV5-1 to TRBJ1-1; maybe TRBD1 (6 bases). Germline CDR1 and CDR2: SGHRS and YFSETQ. V shed 4 bases and J shed 1 base, with 8 bases lying between them. This CDR3 region has 13 residues. DNA for the CDR3: TGCGCCAGCAGCCAGGGGCAGAACACTGAAGCTTTCTTT. This translates into CASSQGQNTEAFF. The complete variable domain, with remaining parts taken from reference TRBV5-1 and TRBJ1-1, reads KAGVTQTPRYLIKTRGQQVTLSCSPISGHRSVSWYQQTPGQGLQFLFEYFSETQRNKGNFPGRFSGRQFSNSRSEMNVSTLELGDSALYLCASSQGQNTEAFFGQGTRLTVV.

V and J are TRBV7-6 and TRBJ2-7, with 8 bases identical to TRBD1. CDR1 is SGHVS, CDR2 FNYEAQ, per germline. The CDR3 is 15 amino acids. V lost 5 bases, J lost 2 bases, and 8 bases stayed unmatched. CDR3 nucleotide sequence: TGTGCCAGCAGCGCGACGACAGGGGTTGCCTACGAGCAGTACTTC. Protein product: CASSATTGVAYEQYF.

V is TRBV5-1 and J is TRBJ1-2, with D perhaps matching TRBD1 (6 bases). Germline V lookup: CDR1 SGHRS, CDR2 YFSETQ. This CDR3 is built from 13 residues. V was clipped by 9 bases and J by 8 bases, with 20 bases between them. The CDR3 coding sequence is TGCGCCATCCGGACAGACCTTTCGGGAGGCTACACCTTC. Translation gives CAIRTDLSGGYTF.

This sequence joins TRBV7-9 and TRBJ2-2, with 10 bases matching TRBD1. CDR1 is SEHNR and CDR2 is FQNEAQ in the germline V gene (reference sequence). Losses at the gene ends were 4 bases for V and 5 bases for J; bases not matched to a gene: 4. The CDR3 sequence is 15 residues long. CDR3 sequence reads: CASSYPGQGTGELFF. CDR3 coding DNA: TGTGCCAGCAGCTACCCGGGACAGGGGACCGGGGAGCTGTTTTTT.

The V call is TRBV5-1, the J call TRBJ2-1, with TRBD1 as a possible D gene (6 bases). The germline gives CDR1 SGHRS, CDR2 YFSETQ. CDR3 length equals 14 residues. Trimming pared 2 bases from V and 9 bases from J, leaving 15 bases between. CDR3 nucleotide sequence: TGCGCCAGCAGCTTATCATCAGGGGACGGTGAGCAGTTCTTC. Its translation is CASSLSSGDGEQFF.

The gene calls are TRBV19 and TRBJ2-1; 7 nucleotides agree with TRBD1. There are 15 residues in the CDR3. Germline V CDR1 and CDR2: LNHDA, SQIVND (reference sequence). The ends lost 0 bases at V and 1 base at J; junction bases unmatched: 0. CDR3 nucleotides: TGTGCCAGTAGTATAGACAGGGGGTCCTACAATGAGCAGTTCTTC. Protein product: CASSIDRGSYNEQFF.

This chain uses TRBV23-1 with TRBJ1-5; 12 bases map to TRBD1. TRBV23-1 is identified as an open reading frame with a role that is uncertain. This CDR3 region has 20 residues. V trimming: 0 bases; J trimming: 1 base; junction bases outside the gene matches: 10. The CDR3, as DNA: TGCGCCAGCAGTCAATCGGCGAGGGGACAGGGGGCGCGGAGCAATCAGCCCCAGCATTTT. It codes for CASSQSARGQGARSNQPQHF.

V is TRBV9 and J is TRBJ2-5; D remains ambiguous. V lost 4 bases, J lost 5 bases, and 18 bases lay in between. This CDR3 has 15 residues. Per the germline V gene, CDR1 is SGDLS and CDR2 is YYNGEE. The CDR3 DNA is TGTGCCAGCAGCCCCCGCGGCACTCTGAGGGAGACCCAGTACTTC. It is translated as CASSPRGTLRETQYF.

In the case of this clone: Its ends do not fully match the called genes, so a read error is possible. The chain couples TRBV7-7 to TRBJ1-1; D remains ambiguous. The CDR3 spans 13 residues. Germline V CDR1 and CDR2: SSHAT, FNYEAQ (reference sequence). Written as DNA, the CDR3 is TGTGCTAGCAGCTTCGAGATGAACACTGAAGCTTTCTTT. The encoded protein is CASSFEMNTEAFF.

The chain employs TRBV11-2 and TRBJ2-5; weak D call: TRBD1 (6 bases). The J call is uncertain, as TRBJ2-7 better fits the DNA end. Germline CDR1 reads SGHAT; CDR2 reads FQNNGV. The CDR3 spans 14 residues. This CDR3 is CASSFSRGSYEQYF. In DNA form, the CDR3 reads TGTGCCAGCAGCTTCTCCAGGGGAAGCTACGAGCAGTACTTC.

The chain carries TRBV28 and TRBJ2-1; 8 nucleotides match TRBD2. Trimming removed 2 bases from V and 9 bases from J; junction bases left unmatched: 21. Germline CDR1 reads MDHEN; CDR2 reads SYDVKM. The CDR3 has 19 residues. The CDR3 here is CASSLLARIFSGISSEQFF. The CDR3 nucleotides are TGTGCCAGCAGTTTACTCGCTCGTATTTTTAGCGGGATCTCTAGTGAGCAGTTCTTC.

The V gene is TRBV4-1, the J gene TRBJ2-1; D might be TRBD2 (6 bases). The germline V and J ends were trimmed by 1 base and 3 bases, with 7 bases remaining between them. The V gene's germline CDR1 is MGHRA and CDR2 YSYEKL. There are 14 residues in the CDR3. The CDR3 DNA sequence: TGCGCCAGCAGCCAAGTGGGGGGCTACAATGAGCAGTTCTTC. Protein sequence: CASSQVGGYNEQFF.

V gene TRBV7-2 combines with J gene TRBJ2-7; D is ambiguous. Trimming shortened V by 2 bases and J by 5 bases, and 4 bases separated the two germline ends. Germline V gene lookup returns CDR1 SGHTA and CDR2 FQGNSA. The CDR3 has 11 amino acids. The CDR3, as DNA: TGTGCCAGCAGCTTATACAACGAGCAGTACTTC. Its translation: CASSLYNEQYF.

This sequence joins TRBV7-3 and TRBJ2-5; 7 bases align to TRBD2. CDR1 and CDR2 from the germline V gene are SGHTA and FQGTGA. The CDR3 has 14 amino acids. Trimming at V came to 4 bases and at J to 5 bases, leaving 7 bases not matched to a gene. The CDR3 region has the DNA TGTGCCAGCAGCTCCTCCGGAGCGGGGGAGACCCAGTACTTC. It yields the protein CASSSSGAGETQYF. Based on the CDR3 plus reference TRBV7-3 and TRBJ2-5, the full variable domain is GAGVSQTPSNKVTEKGKYVELRCDPISGHTALYWYRQSLGQGPEFLIYFQGTGAADDSGLPNDRFFAVRPEGSVSTLKIQRTERGDSAVYLCASSSSGAGETQYFGPGTRLLVL.

The chain joins TRBV6-5 to TRBJ2-2; TRBD2 matches at 9 bases. Germline CDR1 reads MNHEY; CDR2 reads SVGAGI. Losses at the gene ends were 1 base for V and 7 bases for J; bases not matched to a gene: 4. This CDR3 region has 15 residues. CDR3 DNA: TGTGCCAGCAGTTACTATGGCGGGAGGGGCGGGGAGCTGTTTTTT. Its translation: CASSYYGGRGGELFF.

The V gene is TRBV9, the J gene TRBJ2-7; D may be TRBD1 (5 bases). Germline V CDR1 and CDR2: SGDLS, YYNGEE. V lost 5 bases, J lost 5 bases, and 17 bases lay in between. The CDR3 sequence is 14 residues long. CDR3 sequence: CASSVAGFADEQYF. CDR3 nucleotide sequence: TGTGCCAGCAGTGTGGCAGGGTTTGCCGACGAGCAGTACTTC.

This chain joins TRBV29-1 and TRBJ2-7; a weak D match, TRBD1 (6 bases). Germline V gene lookup returns CDR1 SQVTM and CDR2 ANQGSEA. V lost 4 bases and J 5 bases, leaving 15 bases between the germline ends. The CDR3 sequence is 13 residues long. The CDR3 region is CSVGTDPSHEQYF. For the CDR3, the DNA is TGCAGCGTTGGGACAGACCCTTCTCACGAGCAGTACTTC.

This sequence joins TRBV20-1 and TRBJ1-2; D remains ambiguous. CDR1 is DFQATT and CDR2 is SNEGSKA in the germline V gene (reference sequence). This CDR3 region has 11 residues. V lost 5 bases and J lost 2, with 6 bases in between. The CDR3 sequence is CSAAQNYGYTF. In DNA, the CDR3 is TGCAGTGCTGCACAGAACTATGGCTACACCTTC.

The V and J genes are TRBV2 and TRBJ2-7; possibly TRBD1 for D (6 bases). Germline lookup yields CDR1 SNHLY and CDR2 FYNNEI. This CDR3 has 16 residues. Trimming shortened V by 6 bases and J by 5 bases, and 23 bases separated the two germline ends. CDR3 coding DNA: TGTGCCAGCAGGAATGGCACAGGGCGGCCTTCCCACGAGCAGTACTTC. Its translation is CASRNGTGRPSHEQYF.

The chain carries TRBV6-5 and TRBJ2-7, with D tentatively TRBD1 (6 bases). From germline, CDR1 is MNHEY and CDR2 SVGAGI. CDR3 size: 15 residues. With 0 bases removed from V and 5 bases from J, the gap between germline ends came to 14 bases. The chain's CDR3 is CASSYSSQGRHEQYF. The CDR3, as DNA: TGTGCCAGCAGTTACTCGTCGCAGGGGCGCCACGAGCAGTACTTC.